The T cell receptor beta chain under discussion was sequenced for a study of graft-versus-host responses after intestinal transplantation. At the level of the study: Transplant recipients had multivisceral, liver-intestinal, or isolated intestinal grafts. Induction using anti-thymocyte globulin, followed by tacrolimus and steroids for roughly 3 years, was given to all recipients.

The graft tissue was processed, and this released both intraepithelial and lamina propria lymphocytes. The germline V gene encodes CDR1 SGHVS and CDR2 FQNEAQ. With 0 bases removed from V and 4 bases from J, the gap between germline ends came to 7 bases. The CDR3 sequence is 14 residues long. Study-level findings and limits: GvH clones were found in recipient marrow; some appeared first in ileum or blood.

Measured with immunoSEQ multiplex PCR; TCRdb has only the in-frame clones, and not every one. Among tens of thousands of clones listed, 87% were seen once. A note on this clone: Antigen: not known.

V usage is TRBV7-8 and J usage is TRBJ1-3; D remains unclear. This TCR derives from a human patient who received an intestinal transplant, so some T cells may come from the graft donor. The material sequenced was ileum tissue, taken 200 to 210 days after intestinal transplant. The CDR3 reads CASSLAGYGNTIYF. The DNA of the CDR3 is TGTGCCAGCAGCTTAGCAGGCTACGGAAACACCATATATTTT.